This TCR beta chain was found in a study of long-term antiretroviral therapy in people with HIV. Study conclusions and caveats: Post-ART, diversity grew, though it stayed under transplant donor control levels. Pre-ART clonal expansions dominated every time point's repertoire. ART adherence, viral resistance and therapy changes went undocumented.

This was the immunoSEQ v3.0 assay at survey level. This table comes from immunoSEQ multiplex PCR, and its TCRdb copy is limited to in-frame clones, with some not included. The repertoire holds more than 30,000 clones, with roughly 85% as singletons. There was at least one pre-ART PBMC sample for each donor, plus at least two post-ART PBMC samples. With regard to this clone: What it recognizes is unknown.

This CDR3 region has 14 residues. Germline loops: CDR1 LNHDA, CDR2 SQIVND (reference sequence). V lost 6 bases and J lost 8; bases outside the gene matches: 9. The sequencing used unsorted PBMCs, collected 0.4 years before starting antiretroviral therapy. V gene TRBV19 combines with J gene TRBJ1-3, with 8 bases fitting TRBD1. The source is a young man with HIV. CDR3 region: CASSPDRVGYTIYF. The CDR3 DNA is TGTGCCAGTAGCCCGGACAGGGTAGGGTACACCATATATTTT.